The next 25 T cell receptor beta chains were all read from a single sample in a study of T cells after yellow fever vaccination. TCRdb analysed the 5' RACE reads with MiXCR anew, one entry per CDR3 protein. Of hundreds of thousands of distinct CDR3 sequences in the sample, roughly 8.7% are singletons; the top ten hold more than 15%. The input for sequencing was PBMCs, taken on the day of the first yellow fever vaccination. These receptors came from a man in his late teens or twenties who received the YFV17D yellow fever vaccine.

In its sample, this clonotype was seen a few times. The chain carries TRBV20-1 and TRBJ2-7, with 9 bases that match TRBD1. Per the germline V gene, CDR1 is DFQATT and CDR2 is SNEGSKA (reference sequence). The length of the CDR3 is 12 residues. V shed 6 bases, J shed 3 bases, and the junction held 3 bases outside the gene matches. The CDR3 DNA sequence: TGCAGTGCGGGACAGGGCCTCTACGAGCAGTACGTC. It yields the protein CSAGQGLYEQYV.

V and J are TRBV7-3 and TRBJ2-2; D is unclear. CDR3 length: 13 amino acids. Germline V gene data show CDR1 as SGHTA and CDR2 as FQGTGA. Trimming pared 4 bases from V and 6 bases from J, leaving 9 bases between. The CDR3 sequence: CASSSYPAGELFF. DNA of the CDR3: TGTGCCAGCAGCTCCTATCCAGCCGGGGAGCTGTTTTTT.

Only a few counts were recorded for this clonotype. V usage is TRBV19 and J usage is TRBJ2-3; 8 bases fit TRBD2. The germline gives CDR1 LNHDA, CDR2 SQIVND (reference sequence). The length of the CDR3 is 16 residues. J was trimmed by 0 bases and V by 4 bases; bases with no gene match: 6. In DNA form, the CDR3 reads TGTGCCAGTAGTACCAGCGGGGGTGCTAGCACAGATACGCAGTATTTT. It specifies CASSTSGGASTDTQYF.

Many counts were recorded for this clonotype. The CDR3: CASSPTLRGGELFF. CDR3 DNA sequence: TGTGCCAGCAGCCCCACCCTACGGGGCGGGGAGCTGTTTTTT. The V and J genes are TRBV7-3 and TRBJ2-2; a possible D gene is TRBD2 (5 bases). Between the trimmed V and J ends, which lost 5 bases and 7 bases, there was a span of 14 bases. In germline, CDR1 is SGHTA, CDR2 FQGTGA. The CDR3 contains 14 residues.

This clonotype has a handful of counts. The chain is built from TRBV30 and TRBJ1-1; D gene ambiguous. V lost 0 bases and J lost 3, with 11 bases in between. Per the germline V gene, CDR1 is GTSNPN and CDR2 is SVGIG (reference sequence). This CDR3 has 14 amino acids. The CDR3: CAWSVRWSYTEAFF. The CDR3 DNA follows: TGTGCCTGGAGTGTACGGTGGTCCTACACTGAAGCTTTCTTT.

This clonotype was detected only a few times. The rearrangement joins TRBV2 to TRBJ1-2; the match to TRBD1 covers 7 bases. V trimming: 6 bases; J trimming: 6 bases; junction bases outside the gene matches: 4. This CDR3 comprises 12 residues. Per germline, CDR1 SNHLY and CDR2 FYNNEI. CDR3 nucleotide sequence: TGTGCCAGCAGGACCACAGGGGATGGCTACACCTTC. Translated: CASRTTGDGYTF.

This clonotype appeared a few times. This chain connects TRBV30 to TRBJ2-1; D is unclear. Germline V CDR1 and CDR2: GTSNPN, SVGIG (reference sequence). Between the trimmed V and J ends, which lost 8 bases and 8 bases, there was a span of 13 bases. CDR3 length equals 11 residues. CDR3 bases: TGTGCCATGGTGCTTAGCTATGAGCAGTTCTTC. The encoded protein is CAMVLSYEQFF.

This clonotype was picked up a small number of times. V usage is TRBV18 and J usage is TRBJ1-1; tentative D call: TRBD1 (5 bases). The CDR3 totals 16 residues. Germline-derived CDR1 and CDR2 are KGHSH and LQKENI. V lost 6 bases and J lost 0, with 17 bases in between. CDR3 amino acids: CASSNPGLRVNTEAFF. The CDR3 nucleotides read TGTGCCAGCTCGAACCCGGGACTTCGAGTGAACACTGAAGCTTTCTTT. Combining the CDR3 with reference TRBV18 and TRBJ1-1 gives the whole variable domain NAGVMQNPRHLVRRRGQEARLRCSPMKGHSHVYWYRQLPEEGLKFMVYLQKENIIDESGMPKERFSAEFPKEGPSILRIQQVVRGDSAAYFCASSNPGLRVNTEAFFGQGTRLTVV.

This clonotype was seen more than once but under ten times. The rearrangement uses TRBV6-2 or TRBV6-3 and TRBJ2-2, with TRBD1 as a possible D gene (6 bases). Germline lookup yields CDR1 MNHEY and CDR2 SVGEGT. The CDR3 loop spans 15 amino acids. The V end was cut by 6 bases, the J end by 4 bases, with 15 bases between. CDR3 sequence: CASRTWDTSTGELFF. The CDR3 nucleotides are TGTGCCAGCAGGACTTGGGACACCTCCACCGGGGAGCTGTTTTTT.

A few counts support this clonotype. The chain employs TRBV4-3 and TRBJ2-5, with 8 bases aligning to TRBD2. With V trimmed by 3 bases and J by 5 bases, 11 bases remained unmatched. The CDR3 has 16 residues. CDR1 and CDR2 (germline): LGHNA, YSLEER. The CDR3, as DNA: TGCGCCAGCAGCCAGCTCGGGGGGGACCGCCCCGAGACCCAGTACTTC. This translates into CASSQLGGDRPETQYF.

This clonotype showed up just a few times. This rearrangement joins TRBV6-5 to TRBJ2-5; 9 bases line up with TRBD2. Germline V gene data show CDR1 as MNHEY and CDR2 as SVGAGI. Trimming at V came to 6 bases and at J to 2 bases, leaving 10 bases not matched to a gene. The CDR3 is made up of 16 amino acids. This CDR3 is CASRHMGLARQETQYF. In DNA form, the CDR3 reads TGTGCCAGCAGACATATGGGACTAGCCAGACAAGAGACCCAGTACTTC.

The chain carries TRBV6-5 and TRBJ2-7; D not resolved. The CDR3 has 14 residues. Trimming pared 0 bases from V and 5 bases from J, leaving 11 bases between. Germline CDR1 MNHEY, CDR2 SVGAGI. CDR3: CASSYSHLADEQYF. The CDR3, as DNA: TGTGCCAGCAGTTACTCCCACCTCGCGGACGAGCAGTACTTC.

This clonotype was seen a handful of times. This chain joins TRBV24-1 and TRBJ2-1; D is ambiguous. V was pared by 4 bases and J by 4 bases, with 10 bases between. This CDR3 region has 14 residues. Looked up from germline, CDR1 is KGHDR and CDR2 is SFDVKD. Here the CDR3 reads CATSEAGSYNEQFF. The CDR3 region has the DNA TGTGCCACCAGTGAGGCCGGGTCGTACAATGAGCAGTTCTTC.

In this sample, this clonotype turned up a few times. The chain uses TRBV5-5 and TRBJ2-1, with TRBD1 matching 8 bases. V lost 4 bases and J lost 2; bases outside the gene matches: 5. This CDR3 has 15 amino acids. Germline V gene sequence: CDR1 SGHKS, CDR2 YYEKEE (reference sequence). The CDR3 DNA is TGTGCCAGCAGCATGTACAGGGGGACCTACAATGAGCAGTTCTTC. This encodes CASSMYRGTYNEQFF.

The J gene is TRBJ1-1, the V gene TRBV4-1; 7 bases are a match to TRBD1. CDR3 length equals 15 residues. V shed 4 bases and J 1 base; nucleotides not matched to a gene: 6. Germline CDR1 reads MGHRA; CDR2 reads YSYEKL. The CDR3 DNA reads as TGCGCCAGCAGCCTCTACGACAGGGCGAACACTGAAGCTTTCTTT. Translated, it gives CASSLYDRANTEAFF.

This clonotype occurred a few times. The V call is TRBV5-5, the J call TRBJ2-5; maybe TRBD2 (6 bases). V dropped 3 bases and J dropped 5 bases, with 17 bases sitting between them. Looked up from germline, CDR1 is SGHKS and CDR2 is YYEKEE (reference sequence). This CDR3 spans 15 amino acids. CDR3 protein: CASSSTGTWKETQYF. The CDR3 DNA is TGTGCCAGCAGCTCGACCGGGACTTGGAAGGAGACCCAGTACTTC.

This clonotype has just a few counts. The CDR3 spells CASSQEVFSSAGRAPEAFF. In nucleotides, the CDR3 is TGCGCCAGCAGCCAAGAAGTTTTTTCTAGTGCAGGGCGGGCGCCTGAAGCTTTCTTT. This chain joins TRBV4-3 and TRBJ1-1, with a tentative D call TRBD1 (5 bases). This CDR3 is 19 amino acids long. Germline loops: CDR1 LGHNA, CDR2 YSLEER. V lost 0 bases to trimming and J lost 6 bases, with 26 bases between them.

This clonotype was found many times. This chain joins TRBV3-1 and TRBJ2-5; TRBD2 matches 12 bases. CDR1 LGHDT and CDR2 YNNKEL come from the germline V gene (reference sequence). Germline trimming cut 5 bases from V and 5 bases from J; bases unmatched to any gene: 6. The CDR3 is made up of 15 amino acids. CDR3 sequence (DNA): TGTGCCAGCAGCGGGATGCTAGCGGGGGGGGAGACCCAGTACTTC. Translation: CASSGMLAGGETQYF.

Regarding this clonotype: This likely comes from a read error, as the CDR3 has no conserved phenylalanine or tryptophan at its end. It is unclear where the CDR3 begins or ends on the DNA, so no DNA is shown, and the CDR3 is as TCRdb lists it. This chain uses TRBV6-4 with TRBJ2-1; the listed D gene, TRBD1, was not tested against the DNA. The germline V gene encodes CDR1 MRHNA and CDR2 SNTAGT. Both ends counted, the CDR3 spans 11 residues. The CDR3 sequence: CASSDGQGPGY.

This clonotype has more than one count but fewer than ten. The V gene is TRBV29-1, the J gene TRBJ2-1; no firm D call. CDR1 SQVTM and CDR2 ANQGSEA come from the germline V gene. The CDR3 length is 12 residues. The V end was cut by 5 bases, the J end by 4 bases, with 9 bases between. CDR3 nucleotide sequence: TGCAGCGTTCGAGGTACATACAATGAGCAGTTCTTC. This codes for CSVRGTYNEQFF.

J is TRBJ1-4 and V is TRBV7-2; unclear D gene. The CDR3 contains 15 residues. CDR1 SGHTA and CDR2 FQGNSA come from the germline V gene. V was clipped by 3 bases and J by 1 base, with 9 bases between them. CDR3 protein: CASSFAAVTNEKLFF. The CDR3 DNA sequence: TGTGCCAGCAGCTTCGCGGCGGTAACTAATGAAAAACTGTTTTTT.

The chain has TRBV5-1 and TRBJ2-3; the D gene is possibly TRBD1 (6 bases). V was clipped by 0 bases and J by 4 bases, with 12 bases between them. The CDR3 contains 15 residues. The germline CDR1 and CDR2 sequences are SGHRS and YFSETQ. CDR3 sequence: CASSLVQGSADTQYF. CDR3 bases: TGCGCCAGCAGCTTGGTACAGGGATCGGCAGATACGCAGTATTTT.

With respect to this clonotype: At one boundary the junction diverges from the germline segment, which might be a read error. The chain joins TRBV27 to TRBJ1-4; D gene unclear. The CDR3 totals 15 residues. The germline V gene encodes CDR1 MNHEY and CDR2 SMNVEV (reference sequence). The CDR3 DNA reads TGTGCCAGCAGTTTATCGGTTCTGACTACTGAAAAACTGTTTTTT. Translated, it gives CASSLSVLTTEKLFF.

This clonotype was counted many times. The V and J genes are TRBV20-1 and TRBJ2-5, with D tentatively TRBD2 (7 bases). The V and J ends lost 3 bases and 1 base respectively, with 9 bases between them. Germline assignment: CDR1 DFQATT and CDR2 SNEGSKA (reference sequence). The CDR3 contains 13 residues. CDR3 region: CSARGGPQETQYF. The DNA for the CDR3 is TGCAGTGCTAGGGGGGGGCCCCAAGAGACCCAGTACTTC.

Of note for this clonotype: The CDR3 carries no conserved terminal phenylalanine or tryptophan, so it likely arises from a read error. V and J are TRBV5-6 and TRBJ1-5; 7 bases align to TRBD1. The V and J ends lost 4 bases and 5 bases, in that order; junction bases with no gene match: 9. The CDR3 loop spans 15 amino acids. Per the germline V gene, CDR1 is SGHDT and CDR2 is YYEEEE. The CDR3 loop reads CASSSKPGQYQPQHL. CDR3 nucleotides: TGTGCCAGCAGCAGCAAACCGGGACAGTATCAGCCCCAGCATCTT.